A selection of T cell receptor beta chains follows, all from one sample in a study of CD8 T cells in ankylosing spondylitis. TCRdb fed the 5' RACE reads into MiXCR, producing one record per CDR3 protein. The sample carries fewer than 250,000 distinct CDR3 sequences, around 17% recorded once. Sequenced input: blood, either unsorted or a sorted T cell fraction (not recorded which). These TCRs come from a male donor with ankylosing spondylitis. CDR3s include the opening cysteine and the closing phenylalanine or tryptophan. Each record gives: V gene, J gene, clone size, D gene, CDR3 protein, CDR3 DNA. The D gene is left open where the match is weak. Expanded clones are given a class, and other clones once, few, many or no size at all.

V gene: TRBV6-4; J gene: TRBJ1-2; clone size: few; D gene: NA; CDR3 protein: CASSDDTSYGYTF; CDR3 DNA: TGTGCCAGCAGTGACGACACTAGCTATGGCTACACCTTC
V gene: TRBV12-3/TRBV12-4; J gene: TRBJ1-2; clone size: NA; D gene: TRBD1; CDR3 protein: CASSPSGTGDYGYTF; CDR3 DNA: TGTGCCAGCAGTCCCTCCGGGACAGGGGACTATGGCTACACCTTC
V gene: TRBV7-9; J gene: TRBJ2-7; clone size: few; D gene: NA; CDR3 protein: CASSLEQLDEQYF; CDR3 DNA: TGTGCCAGCAGCTTAGAACAGCTCGACGAGCAGTACTTC
V gene: TRBV20-1; J gene: TRBJ1-1; clone size: NA; D gene: TRBD1; CDR3 protein: CSARVQGAYRAFF; CDR3 DNA: TGCAGTGCTAGAGTGCAGGGGGCATATCGGGCTTTCTTT
V gene: TRBV7-6; J gene: TRBJ1-1; clone size: few; D gene: NA; CDR3 protein: CASSLSGAGYTEAFF; CDR3 DNA: TGTGCCAGCAGCTTAAGTGGGGCAGGGTATACTGAAGCTTTCTTT
V gene: TRBV2; J gene: TRBJ2-2; clone size: NA; D gene: NA; CDR3 protein: CASSEAVGGWAGELFF; CDR3 DNA: TGTGCCAGCAGTGAAGCGGTTGGAGGGTGGGCCGGGGAGCTGTTTTTT
V gene: TRBV10-3; J gene: TRBJ2-2; clone size: many; D gene: NA; CDR3 protein: CAISEVGTTNTGELFF; CDR3 DNA: TGTGCCATCAGTGAGGTGGGGACAACGAACACCGGGGAGCTGTTTTTT
V gene: TRBV7-6; J gene: TRBJ2-1; clone size: NA; D gene: TRBD2; CDR3 protein: CASSLGASGNHEQFF; CDR3 DNA: TGTGCCAGCAGCTTAGGCGCTAGCGGGAATCATGAGCAGTTCTTC
V gene: TRBV7-9; J gene: TRBJ2-1; clone size: NA; D gene: NA; CDR3 protein: CASNLATNEQFF; CDR3 DNA: TGTGCCAGCAACTTAGCGACCAATGAGCAGTTCTTC
V gene: TRBV29-1; J gene: TRBJ2-7; clone size: few; D gene: NA; CDR3 protein: CSVGGSWSSGYEQYF; CDR3 DNA: TGCAGCGTTGGCGGCTCTTGGAGCTCTGGCTACGAGCAGTACTTC
V gene: TRBV29-1; J gene: TRBJ2-1; clone size: NA; D gene: NA; CDR3 protein: CSDRESDEQFF; CDR3 DNA: TGCAGCGACAGGGAATCGGATGAGCAGTTCTTC
V gene: TRBV7-9; J gene: TRBJ2-7; clone size: few; D gene: TRBD1; CDR3 protein: CASSLNPGQGWGEQYF; CDR3 DNA: TGTGCCAGCAGCTTAAACCCGGGACAGGGATGGGGCGAGCAGTACTTC
V gene: TRBV29-1; J gene: TRBJ2-3; clone size: NA; D gene: TRBD2; CDR3 protein: CSSRLAGGEGTDTRYF; CDR3 DNA: TGCAGCTCCAGACTAGCGGGAGGTGAGGGCACAGATACGCGTTATTTT
V gene: TRBV7-9; J gene: TRBJ1-2; clone size: many; D gene: TRBD1; CDR3 protein: CASSPDRENYGYTF; CDR3 DNA: TGTGCCAGCAGTCCCGACAGGGAGAACTATGGCTACACCTTC
V gene: TRBV7-9; J gene: TRBJ2-1; clone size: NA; D gene: NA; CDR3 protein: CASSLVFTEQFF; CDR3 DNA: TGTGCCAGCAGCTTAGTGTTCACTGAGCAGTTCTTC